The sample holds a few counts of the clone carrying this TCR beta chain. Its antigen is still unknown. The immunoSEQ assay was version 4, run in survey mode. Only in-frame clones appear in the TCRdb table, and some are missing; sequencing was by immunoSEQ multiplex PCR. The sample carries about 46,000 clones, 85% to 90% recorded once. This entry comes from a study of persistence of HIV-infected CD4 T cells. Anti-CD3/anti-CD28 beads served as a nonspecific positive control stimulus. Sorting of responding CD4+ T cells relied on upregulated CD40 ligand together with CD69. This CDR3 is 14 amino acids long. Trimming cost V 2 bases and J 5 bases, with 12 bases left between them. Per the germline V gene, CDR1 is MNHEY and CDR2 is SVGAGI.

The TCR originated in an adult woman with HIV who was CMV-seropositive. This chain uses TRBV6-5 with TRBJ1-1, with a weak D call TRBD1 (6 bases). This specimen consisted of CD4+ T cells sorted from PBMCs after approximately 20-hour stimulation, obtained from a patient who received antiretroviral therapy. This CDR3 is CASSYGGQKTEAFF. The CDR3 nucleotides are TGTGCCAGCAGTTACGGGGGCCAGAAGACTGAAGCTTTCTTT.